The entry below describes one T cell receptor beta chain. In TCRdb, the 5' RACE reads were re-called with MiXCR into one record per CDR3 protein. The sample includes fewer than 900,000 distinct CDR3 sequences, 15% to 20% of them seen just once. These data belong to a study of identical twins. V was pared by 2 bases and J by 6 bases, with 13 bases of the junction left unmatched. The CDR3 length is 17 residues. The same sample was also studied in work on T cells expressing NK-cell markers. That study adds: The share of CD8+ T cells held by dominant NKG2C+ clonotypes was roughly 1.0-8% in about 6 donors.

This chain connects TRBV12-3 or TRBV12-4 to TRBJ1-2; 9 bases map to TRBD1. This receptor was identified in a young woman in good health. Specimen: PBMCs. The CDR3 reads CASSLPGQGQYVDGYTF. The CDR3 DNA is TGTGCCAGCAGTTTACCGGGACAGGGACAGTATGTTGATGGCTACACCTTC.